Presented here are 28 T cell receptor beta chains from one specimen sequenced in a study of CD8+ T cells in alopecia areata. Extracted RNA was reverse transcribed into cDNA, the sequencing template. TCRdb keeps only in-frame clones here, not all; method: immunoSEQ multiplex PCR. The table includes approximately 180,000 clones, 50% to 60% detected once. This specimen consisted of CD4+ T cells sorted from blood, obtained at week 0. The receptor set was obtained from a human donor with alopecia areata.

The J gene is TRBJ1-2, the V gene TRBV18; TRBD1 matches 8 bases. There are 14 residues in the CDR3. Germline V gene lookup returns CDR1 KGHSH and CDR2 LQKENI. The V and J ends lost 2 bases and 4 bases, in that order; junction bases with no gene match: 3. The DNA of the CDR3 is TGTGCCAGCTCACCAGGGACAGGAGTCTATGGCTACACCTTC. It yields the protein CASSPGTGVYGYTF.

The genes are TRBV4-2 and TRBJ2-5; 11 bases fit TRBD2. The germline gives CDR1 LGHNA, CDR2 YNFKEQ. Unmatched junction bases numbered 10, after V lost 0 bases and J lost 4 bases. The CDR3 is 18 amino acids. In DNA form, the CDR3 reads TGTGCCAGCAGCCAAGACCCCGTAATGCTAGCGGGGGGAGAGACCCAGTACTTC. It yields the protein CASSQDPVMLAGGETQYF.

The CDR3 region is CASSYRGRGYTF. CDR3 bases: TGTGCCAGCAGTTACAGAGGTCGGGGCTACACCTTC. The chain links TRBV6-5 to TRBJ1-2; no definite D call. With 2 bases removed from V and 8 bases from J, the gap between germline ends came to 9 bases. The CDR3 contains 12 residues. Germline V gene sequence: CDR1 MNHEY, CDR2 SVGAGI.

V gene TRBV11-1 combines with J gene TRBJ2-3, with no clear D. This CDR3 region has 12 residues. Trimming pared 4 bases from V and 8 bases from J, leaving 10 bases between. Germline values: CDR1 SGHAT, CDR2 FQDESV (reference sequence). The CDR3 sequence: CASSYEFGTQYF. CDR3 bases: TGTGCCAGCAGCTACGAGTTTGGTACGCAGTATTTT.

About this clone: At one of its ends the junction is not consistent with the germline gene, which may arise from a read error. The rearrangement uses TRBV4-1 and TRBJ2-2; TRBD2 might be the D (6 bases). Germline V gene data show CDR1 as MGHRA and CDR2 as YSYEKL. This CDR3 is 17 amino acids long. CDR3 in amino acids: CASSEELLQRVSGELFF. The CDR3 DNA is TGCGCCAGCAGCGAAGAACTGTTACAGCGGGTCTCCGGGGAGCTGTTTTTT.

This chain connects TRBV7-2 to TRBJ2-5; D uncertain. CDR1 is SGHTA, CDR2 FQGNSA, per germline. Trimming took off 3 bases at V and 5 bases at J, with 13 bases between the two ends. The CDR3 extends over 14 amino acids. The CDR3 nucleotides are TGTGCCAGCAGCTTTGGCGGATCTAGTGAGACCCAGTACTTC. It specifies CASSFGGSSETQYF.

This CDR3 reads CASSLDPGGFTEQYF. The CDR3 coding sequence is TGTGCCAGCAGCTTAGATCCAGGGGGGTTTACCGAGCAGTACTTC. The J gene is TRBJ2-7, the V gene TRBV11-3, with D possibly TRBD1 on 7 matching bases. V shed 0 bases and J shed 6 bases, with 15 bases lying between them. The CDR3 length is 15 residues. From germline, CDR1 is SGHNT and CDR2 YENEEA.

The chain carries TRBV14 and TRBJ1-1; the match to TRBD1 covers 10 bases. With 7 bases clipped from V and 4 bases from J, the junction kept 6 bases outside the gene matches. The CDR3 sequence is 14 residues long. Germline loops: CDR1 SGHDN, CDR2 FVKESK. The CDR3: CASTRQGAFTEAFF. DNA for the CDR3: TGTGCCAGCACCCGACAGGGGGCATTCACTGAAGCTTTCTTT. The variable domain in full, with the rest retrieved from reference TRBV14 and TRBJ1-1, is EAGVTQFPSHSVIEKGQTVTLRCDPISGHDNLYWYRRVMGKEIKFLLHFVKESKQDESGMPNNRFLAERTGGTYSTLKVQPAELEDSGVYFCASTRQGAFTEAFFGQGTRLTVV.

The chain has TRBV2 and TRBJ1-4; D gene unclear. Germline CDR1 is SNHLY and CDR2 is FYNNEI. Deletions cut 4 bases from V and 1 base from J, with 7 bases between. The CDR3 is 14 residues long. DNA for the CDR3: TGTGCCAGCAGTGTTTGGCTAACTAATGAAAAACTGTTTTTT. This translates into CASSVWLTNEKLFF.

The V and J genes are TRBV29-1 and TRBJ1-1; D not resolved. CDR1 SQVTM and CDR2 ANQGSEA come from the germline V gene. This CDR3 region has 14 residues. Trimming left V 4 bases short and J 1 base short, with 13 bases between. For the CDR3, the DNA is TGCAGCGTTGGAAGTCGGTTTACGAACACTGAAGCTTTCTTT. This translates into CSVGSRFTNTEAFF.

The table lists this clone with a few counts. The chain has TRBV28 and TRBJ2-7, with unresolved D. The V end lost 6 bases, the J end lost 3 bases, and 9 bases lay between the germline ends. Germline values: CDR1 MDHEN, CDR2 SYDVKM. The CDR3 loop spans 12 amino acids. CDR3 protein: CASSLANYEQYF. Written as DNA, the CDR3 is TGTGCCAGCAGCCTGGCAAACTACGAGCAGTACTTC.

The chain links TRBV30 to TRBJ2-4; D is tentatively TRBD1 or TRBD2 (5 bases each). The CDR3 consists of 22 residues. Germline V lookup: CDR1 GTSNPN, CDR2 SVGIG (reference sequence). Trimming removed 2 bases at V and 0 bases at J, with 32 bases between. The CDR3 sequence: CAWSSHQAGTLIRELAKNIQYF. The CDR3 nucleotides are TGTGCCTGGAGTTCCCACCAAGCCGGGACGCTCATTCGTGAGCTAGCCAAAAACATTCAGTACTTC.

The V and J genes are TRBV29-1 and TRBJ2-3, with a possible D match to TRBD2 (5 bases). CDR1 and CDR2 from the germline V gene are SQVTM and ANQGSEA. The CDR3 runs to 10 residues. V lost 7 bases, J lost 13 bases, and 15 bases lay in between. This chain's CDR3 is CSAGGSGKYF. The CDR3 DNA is TGCAGCGCTGGCGGGTCGGGGAAGTATTTT.

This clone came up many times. The CDR3 nucleotides are TGTGCCAGCAGCTTAGCTGATGTCAGGTTCAATGAGCAGTTCTTC. This gives the protein CASSLADVRFNEQFF. The rearrangement uses TRBV7-9 and TRBJ2-1; no clear D gene. With 0 bases removed from V and 6 bases from J, the gap between germline ends came to 12 bases. CDR1 is SEHNR, CDR2 FQNEAQ, per germline (reference sequence). There are 15 residues in the CDR3.

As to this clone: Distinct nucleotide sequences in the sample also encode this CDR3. This CDR3 reads CSVGTPNEKLFF. CDR3 bases: TGCAGCGTCGGGACACCTAATGAAAAACTGTTTTTT. The rearrangement links TRBV29-1 to TRBJ1-4, with D perhaps TRBD1 (6 bases). Looked up from germline, CDR1 is SQVTM and CDR2 is ANQGSEA. V dropped 6 bases and J dropped 3 bases, with 8 bases sitting between them. There are 12 residues in the CDR3.

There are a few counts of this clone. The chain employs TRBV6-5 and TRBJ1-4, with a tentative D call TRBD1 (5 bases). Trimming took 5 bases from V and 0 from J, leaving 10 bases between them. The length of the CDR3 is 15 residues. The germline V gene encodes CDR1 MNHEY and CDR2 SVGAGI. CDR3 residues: CASSRSGSTNEKLFF. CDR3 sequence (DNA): TGTGCCAGCAGTAGATCAGGGTCAACTAATGAAAAACTGTTTTTT.

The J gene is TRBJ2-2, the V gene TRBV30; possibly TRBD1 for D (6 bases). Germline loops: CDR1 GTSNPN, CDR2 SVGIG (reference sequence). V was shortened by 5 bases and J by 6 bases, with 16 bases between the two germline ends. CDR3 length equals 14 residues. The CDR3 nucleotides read TGTGCCTGGGGGTGGAGACAGGTGGCCGGGGAGCTGTTTTTT. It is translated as CAWGWRQVAGELFF.

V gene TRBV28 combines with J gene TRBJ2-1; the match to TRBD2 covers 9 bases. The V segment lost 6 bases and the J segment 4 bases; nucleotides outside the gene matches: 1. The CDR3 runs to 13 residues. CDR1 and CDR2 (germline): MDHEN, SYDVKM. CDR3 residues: CASRRGGYNEQFF. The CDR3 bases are TGTGCCAGCAGGCGGGGGGGTTACAATGAGCAGTTCTTC.

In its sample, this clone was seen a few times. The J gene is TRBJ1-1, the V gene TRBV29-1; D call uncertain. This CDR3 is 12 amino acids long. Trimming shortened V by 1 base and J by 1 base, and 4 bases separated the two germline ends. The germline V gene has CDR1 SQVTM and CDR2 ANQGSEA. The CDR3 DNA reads TGCAGCGTTGAAGTTAGGAACACTGAAGCTTTCTTT. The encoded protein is CSVEVRNTEAFF.

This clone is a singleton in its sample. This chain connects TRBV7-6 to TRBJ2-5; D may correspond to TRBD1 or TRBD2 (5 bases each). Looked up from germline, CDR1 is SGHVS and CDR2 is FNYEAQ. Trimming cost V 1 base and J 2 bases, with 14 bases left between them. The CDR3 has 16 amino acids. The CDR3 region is CASSLVPSSGQETQYF. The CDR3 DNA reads TGTGCCAGCAGCTTAGTACCTAGCTCAGGGCAAGAGACCCAGTACTTC.

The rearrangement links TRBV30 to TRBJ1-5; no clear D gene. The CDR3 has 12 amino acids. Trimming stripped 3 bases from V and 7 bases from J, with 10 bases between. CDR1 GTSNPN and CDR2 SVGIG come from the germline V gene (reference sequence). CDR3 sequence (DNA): TGTGCCTGGAGCCAAGGGTCCCAGCCCCAGCATTTT. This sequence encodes CAWSQGSQPQHF. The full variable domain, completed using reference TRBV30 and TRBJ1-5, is SQTIHQWPATLVQPVGSPLSLECTVEGTSNPNLYWYRQAAGRGLQLLFYSVGIGQISSEVPQNLSASRPQDRQFILSSKKLLLSDSGFYLCAWSQGSQPQHFGDGTRLSIL.

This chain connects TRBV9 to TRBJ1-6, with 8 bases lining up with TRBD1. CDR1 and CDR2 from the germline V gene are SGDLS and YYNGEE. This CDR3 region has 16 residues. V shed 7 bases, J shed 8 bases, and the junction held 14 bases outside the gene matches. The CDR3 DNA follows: TGTGCCAGCGGCGATCGGATTCAGGGGGCGGATTCACCCCTCCACTTT. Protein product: CASGDRIQGADSPLHF.

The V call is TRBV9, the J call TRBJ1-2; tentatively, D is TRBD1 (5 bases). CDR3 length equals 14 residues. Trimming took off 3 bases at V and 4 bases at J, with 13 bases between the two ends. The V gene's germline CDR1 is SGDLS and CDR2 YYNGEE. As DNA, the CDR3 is TGTGCCAGCAGCGAGGGACCCCAGCCCTATGGCTACACCTTC. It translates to CASSEGPQPYGYTF.

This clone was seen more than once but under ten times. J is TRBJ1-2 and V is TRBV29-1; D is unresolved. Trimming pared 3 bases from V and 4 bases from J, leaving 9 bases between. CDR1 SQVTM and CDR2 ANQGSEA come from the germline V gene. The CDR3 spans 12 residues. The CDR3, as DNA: TGCAGCGTTGACTATGGGTTCTATGGCTACACCTTC. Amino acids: CSVDYGFYGYTF.

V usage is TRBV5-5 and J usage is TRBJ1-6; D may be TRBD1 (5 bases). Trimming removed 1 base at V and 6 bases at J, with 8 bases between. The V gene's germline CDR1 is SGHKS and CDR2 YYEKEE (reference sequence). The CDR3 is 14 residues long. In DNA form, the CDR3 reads TGTGCCAGCAGCTTGCAGGGAGGTAATTCACCCCTCCACTTT. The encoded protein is CASSLQGGNSPLHF.

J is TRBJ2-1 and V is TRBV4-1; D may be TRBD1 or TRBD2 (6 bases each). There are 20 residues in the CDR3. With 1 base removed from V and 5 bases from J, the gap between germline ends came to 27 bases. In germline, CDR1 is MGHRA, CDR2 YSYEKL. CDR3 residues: CASSQVLEPRGRRADNEQFF. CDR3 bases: TGCGCCAGCAGCCAAGTGTTAGAGCCTAGGGGGAGGAGGGCCGACAATGAGCAGTTCTTC.

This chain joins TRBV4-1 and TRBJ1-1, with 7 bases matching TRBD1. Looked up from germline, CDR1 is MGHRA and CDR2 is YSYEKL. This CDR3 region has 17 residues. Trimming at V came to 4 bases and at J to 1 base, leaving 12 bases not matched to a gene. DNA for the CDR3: TGCGCCAGCAGCCTGCGACAGGGAGGCTGGGGGAACACTGAAGCTTTCTTT. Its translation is CASSLRQGGWGNTEAFF.

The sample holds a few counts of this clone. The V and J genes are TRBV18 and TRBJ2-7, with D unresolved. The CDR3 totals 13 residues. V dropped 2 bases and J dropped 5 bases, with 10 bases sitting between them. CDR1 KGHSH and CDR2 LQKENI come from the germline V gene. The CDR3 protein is CASSPGKNHEQYF. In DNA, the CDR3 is TGTGCCAGCTCACCAGGGAAGAACCACGAGCAGTACTTC.